The 13 T cell receptor beta chains below all came from one sample that was sequenced in a study of T cell responses to AZD1222 COVID-19 vaccine. The table came from immunoSEQ multiplex PCR; TCRdb's copy has only in-frame clones and leaves some out. Of around 180,000 clones listed, approximately 87% are singletons. This specimen was peripheral blood, taken on day 0 of MenACWY control vaccination. These receptors were collected from an adult in good health.

The chain couples TRBV5-3 to TRBJ1-6, with TRBD1 as a possible D gene (5 bases). TRBV5-3 is an ORF for which the function is uncertain. CDR3 length: 16 residues. Trimming stripped 4 bases from V and 9 bases from J, with 20 bases between. Here the CDR3 DNA reads TGTGCCAGAAGCCTTCCAGGGCTGTGTGGGGGTTCACCCCTCCACTTT. Translation gives CARSLPGLCGGSPLHF.

CDR3 nucleotides: TGTGCCAGCTCACCACCGAGAACAACTAATGAAAAACTGTTTTTT. It codes for CASSPPRTTNEKLFF. The rearrangement uses TRBV18 and TRBJ1-4; D is undetermined. The CDR3 sequence is 15 residues long. Germline lookup yields CDR1 KGHSH and CDR2 LQKENI. Trimming shortened V by 0 bases and J by 0 bases, and 5 bases separated the two germline ends. The full variable domain, rest sourced from reference TRBV18 and TRBJ1-4, is NAGVMQNPRHLVRRRGQEARLRCSPMKGHSHVYWYRQLPEEGLKFMVYLQKENIIDESGMPKERFSAEFPKEGPSILRIQQVVRGDSAAYFCASSPPRTTNEKLFFGSGTQLSVL.

V gene TRBV13 combines with J gene TRBJ2-7; 14 bases map to TRBD2. The V gene end was trimmed by 5 bases and the J gene end by 2 bases; junction bases not matched to a gene: 5. The CDR3 consists of 16 residues. Germline CDR1 and CDR2: PRHDT and FYEKMQ (reference sequence). The CDR3 nucleotides read TGTGCCAGCAGCGGCCCGGGACTAGCGGGAGCCTACGAGCAGTACTTC. This translates into CASSGPGLAGAYEQYF.

The V call is TRBV7-6, the J call TRBJ2-7, with D hard to call. From germline, CDR1 is SGHVS and CDR2 FNYEAQ. This CDR3 has 12 amino acids. V shed 4 bases and J shed 6 bases, with 10 bases lying between them. CDR3 residues: CASSSNIREQYF. CDR3 nucleotide sequence: TGTGCCAGCAGCTCGAACATCCGCGAGCAGTACTTC.

The chain uses TRBV12-3 or TRBV12-4 and TRBJ2-5; D is perhaps TRBD2 (7 bases). The CDR3 runs 13 residues. Trimming took off 8 bases at V and 4 bases at J, with 14 bases between the two ends. The CDR3 spells CASVRGALETQYF. CDR3 nucleotide sequence: TGTGCCAGCGTCCGGGGGGCCTTAGAGACCCAGTACTTC.

J is TRBJ1-2 and V is TRBV5-1, with no clear D. The length of the CDR3 is 13 residues. Germline V gene lookup returns CDR1 SGHRS and CDR2 YFSETQ. Trimming removed 2 bases at V and 4 bases at J, with 9 bases between. The CDR3 DNA is TGCGCCAGCAGCTTTTCACAAAGCTATGGCTACACCTTC. Protein sequence: CASSFSQSYGYTF.

The chain has TRBV11-1 and TRBJ2-7, with D possibly being TRBD1 or TRBD2 (5 bases each). V was clipped by 4 bases and J by 2 bases, with 18 bases between them. Germline V gene data show CDR1 as SGHAT and CDR2 as FQDESV (reference sequence). This CDR3 contains 16 residues. The DNA for the CDR3 is TGTGCCAGCAGCTCCGTGAAGGGACGGGACCCCTACGAGCAGTACTTC. Its protein is CASSSVKGRDPYEQYF.

The rearrangement uses TRBV5-1 and TRBJ2-3; TRBD2 matches at 12 bases. J gave up 0 bases and V 4 bases, and 3 bases lay outside the gene matches. The germline V gene encodes CDR1 SGHRS and CDR2 YFSETQ. CDR3 length: 16 residues. In nucleotides, the CDR3 is TGCGCCAGCAGCCTCGGACTAGCGGGAAGCACAGATACGCAGTATTTT. The encoded protein is CASSLGLAGSTDTQYF. Full variable domain (outside the CDR3, taken from reference TRBV5-1 and TRBJ2-3): KAGVTQTPRYLIKTRGQQVTLSCSPISGHRSVSWYQQTPGQGLQFLFEYFSETQRNKGNFPGRFSGRQFSNSRSEMNVSTLELGDSALYLCASSLGLAGSTDTQYFGPGTRLTVL.

V is TRBV25-1 and J is TRBJ2-5, with a tentative D call TRBD2 (6 bases). V shed 1 base and J shed 5 bases, with 17 bases lying between them. The germline V gene has CDR1 MGHDK and CDR2 SYGVNS. CDR3 length: 16 amino acids. CDR3 DNA sequence: TGTGCCAGCAGTGAATCGGCCAGGGCCCGGGGGGAGACCCAGTACTTC. This encodes CASSESARARGETQYF.

The rearrangement joins TRBV4-2 to TRBJ2-7; a weak D match, TRBD2 (6 bases). This CDR3 has 16 residues. CDR1 is LGHNA, CDR2 YNFKEQ, per germline. V was trimmed by 0 bases and J by 2 bases, leaving 14 bases between them. The CDR3 coding sequence is TGTGCCAGCAGCCAAGAAGGGCAGGGAGGTCCCTACGAGCAGTACTTC. It yields the protein CASSQEGQGGPYEQYF.

This rearrangement joins TRBV27 to TRBJ1-2; 10 bases map to TRBD1. The V gene's germline CDR1 is MNHEY and CDR2 SMNVEV (reference sequence). Trimming cost V 3 bases and J 6 bases; bases outside gene matches: 10. This CDR3 has 16 amino acids. The CDR3 DNA reads TGTGCCAGCAGTTTGACAGGGGGCGCAGGCAAGGATGGCTACACCTTC. This encodes CASSLTGGAGKDGYTF.

J is TRBJ2-3 and V is TRBV9; 9 bases map to TRBD1. Germline loops: CDR1 SGDLS, CDR2 YYNGEE. V shed 4 bases, J shed 3 bases, and the junction held 9 bases outside the gene matches. The CDR3 has 16 amino acids. DNA for the CDR3: TGTGCCAGCAGCAGGACTACAGGGGGCGAAACAGATACGCAGTATTTT. Residues: CASSRTTGGETDTQYF.

Relative to its sample, this clone is medium-sized. The gene calls are TRBV3-1 (or the pseudogene TRBV3-2) and TRBJ2-3; tentative D call: TRBD2 (6 bases). Germline-derived CDR1 and CDR2 are LGHDT and YNNKEL (reference sequence). With 3 bases removed from V and 2 bases from J, the gap between germline ends came to 6 bases. CDR3 size: 13 residues. In nucleotides, the CDR3 is TGTGCCAGCAGCCAGGGACTCACAGATACGCAGTATTTT. It yields the protein CASSQGLTDTQYF.